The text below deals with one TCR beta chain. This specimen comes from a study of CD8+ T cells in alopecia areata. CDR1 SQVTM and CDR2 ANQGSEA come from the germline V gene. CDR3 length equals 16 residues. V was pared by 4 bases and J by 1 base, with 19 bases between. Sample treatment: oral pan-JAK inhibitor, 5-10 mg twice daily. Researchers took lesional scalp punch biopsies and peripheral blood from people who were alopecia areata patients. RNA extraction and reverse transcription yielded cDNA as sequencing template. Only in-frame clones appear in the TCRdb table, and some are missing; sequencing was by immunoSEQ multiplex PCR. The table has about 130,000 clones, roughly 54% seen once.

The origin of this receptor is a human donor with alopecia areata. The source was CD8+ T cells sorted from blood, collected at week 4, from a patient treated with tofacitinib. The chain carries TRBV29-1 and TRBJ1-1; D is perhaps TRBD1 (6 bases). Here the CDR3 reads CSVGGQPLKGNTEAFF. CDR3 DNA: TGCAGCGTTGGAGGACAGCCCCTCAAGGGGAACACTGAAGCTTTCTTT.